Sequencing of this T cell receptor (beta chain) was carried out in a study of T cells after yellow fever vaccination. As for the study in general: Preparation of fractions with low cell numbers was performed using SMART-Seq v4 Ultra Low Input.

The CDR3 extends over 15 amino acids. The V end lost 2 bases, the J end lost 8 bases, and 16 bases lay between the germline ends. TCRdb reanalysed the 5' RACE reads using MiXCR and keeps one entry per CDR3 protein. In the table there are about 350,000 distinct CDR3 sequences, roughly 8.4% of which are singletons. This clonotype was observed a few times. The TCR sequence derives from a man between 18 and 29 years old who received the YFV17D yellow fever vaccine. The rearrangement links TRBV12-3 or TRBV12-4 to TRBJ1-3, with D possibly being TRBD1 (5 bases). The sequencing used PBMCs, collected more than 35 days after the first yellow fever vaccination. The CDR3 here is CASSLSWQGKYTIYF. The CDR3 DNA reads TGTGCCAGCAGTTTAAGTTGGCAGGGAAAGTACACCATATATTTT.